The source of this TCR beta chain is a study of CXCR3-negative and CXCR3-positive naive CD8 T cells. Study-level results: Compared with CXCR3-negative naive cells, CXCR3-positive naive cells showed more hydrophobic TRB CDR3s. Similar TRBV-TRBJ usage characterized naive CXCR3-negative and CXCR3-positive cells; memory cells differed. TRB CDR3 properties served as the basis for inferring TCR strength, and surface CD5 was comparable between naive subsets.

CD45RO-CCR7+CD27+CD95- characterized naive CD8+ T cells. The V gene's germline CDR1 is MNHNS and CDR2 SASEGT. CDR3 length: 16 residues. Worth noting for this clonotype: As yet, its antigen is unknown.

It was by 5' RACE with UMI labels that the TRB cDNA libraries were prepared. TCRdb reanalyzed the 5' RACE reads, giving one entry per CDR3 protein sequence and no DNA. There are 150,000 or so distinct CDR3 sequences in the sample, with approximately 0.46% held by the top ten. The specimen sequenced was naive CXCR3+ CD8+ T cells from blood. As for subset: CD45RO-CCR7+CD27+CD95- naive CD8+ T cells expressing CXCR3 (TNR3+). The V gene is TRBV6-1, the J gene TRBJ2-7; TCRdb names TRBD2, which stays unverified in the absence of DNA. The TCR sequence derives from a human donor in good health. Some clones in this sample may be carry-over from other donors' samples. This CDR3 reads CASRGLAGGYSYEQYF.